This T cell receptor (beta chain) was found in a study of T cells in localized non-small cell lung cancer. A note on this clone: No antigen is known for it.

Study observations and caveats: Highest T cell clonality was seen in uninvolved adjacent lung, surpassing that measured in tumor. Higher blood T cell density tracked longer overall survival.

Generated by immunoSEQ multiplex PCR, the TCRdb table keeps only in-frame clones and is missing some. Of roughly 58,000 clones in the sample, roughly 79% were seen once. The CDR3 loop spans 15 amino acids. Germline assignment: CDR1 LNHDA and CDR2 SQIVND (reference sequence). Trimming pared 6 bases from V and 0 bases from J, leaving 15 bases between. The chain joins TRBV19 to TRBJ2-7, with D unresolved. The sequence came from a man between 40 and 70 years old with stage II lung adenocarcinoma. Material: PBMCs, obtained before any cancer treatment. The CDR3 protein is CASSSDALSSYEQYF. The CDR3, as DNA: TGTGCCAGTAGCTCGGACGCCCTGAGCTCCTACGAGCAGTACTTC.